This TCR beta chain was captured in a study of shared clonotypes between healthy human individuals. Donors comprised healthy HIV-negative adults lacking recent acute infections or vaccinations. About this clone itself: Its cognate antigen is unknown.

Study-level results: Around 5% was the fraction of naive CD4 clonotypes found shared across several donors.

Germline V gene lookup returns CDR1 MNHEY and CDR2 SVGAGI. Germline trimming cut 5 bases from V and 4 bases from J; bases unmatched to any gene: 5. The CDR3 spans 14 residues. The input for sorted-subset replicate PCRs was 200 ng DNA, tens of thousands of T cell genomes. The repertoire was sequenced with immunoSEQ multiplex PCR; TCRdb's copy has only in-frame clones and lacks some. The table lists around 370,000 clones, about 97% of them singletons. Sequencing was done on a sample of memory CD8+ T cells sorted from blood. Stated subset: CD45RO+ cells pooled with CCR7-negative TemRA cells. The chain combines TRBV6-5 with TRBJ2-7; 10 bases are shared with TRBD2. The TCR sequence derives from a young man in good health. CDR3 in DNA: TGTGCCAGCAGTCATACAGCGGGGGGGTACGAGCAGTACTTC. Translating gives CASSHTAGGYEQYF.